This paragraph reports one T cell receptor beta chain. Profiled with immunoSEQ multiplex PCR; TCRdb holds only in-frame clones, not every one. The top ten clones hold approximately 0.97% of a sample with more than 70,000 clones, 75% to 95% of them seen once. This sample was included in a study of T cell changes during pregnancy in multiple sclerosis. The length of the CDR3 is 14 residues. The junction had 4 bases not matched to a gene; V was cut back by 5 bases and J by 2 bases. Germline loops: CDR1 SGHTA, CDR2 FQGTGA. J is TRBJ2-3 and V is TRBV7-3; 7 positions agree with TRBD2. Sequencing used peripheral blood, obtained before pregnancy. The TCR originated in a female donor with multiple sclerosis, enrolled in a pregnancy study. CDR3 region: CASSPGLDTDTQYF. Here the CDR3 DNA reads TGTGCCAGCAGCCCTGGACTAGACACAGATACGCAGTATTTT.